One and the same sample provided the 2 T cell receptor beta chains below, sequenced in a study of shared clonotypes between healthy human individuals. Generated by immunoSEQ multiplex PCR, the TCRdb table keeps only in-frame clones and is missing some. The repertoire consists of 2 million to 2.5 million clones, with roughly 94% occurring once and the leading ten covering more than 0.1%. The sequencing input was naive CD4+ T cells sorted from blood. As to subset: CD45RA+ positively selected. The source of these receptors is a man aged 18 to 29 in good health.

The J gene is TRBJ1-1, the V gene TRBV6-5; 7 bases map to TRBD1. In germline, CDR1 is MNHEY, CDR2 SVGAGI. The CDR3 runs to 16 residues. The J segment lost 4 bases and the V segment lost 0 bases, leaving 8 bases of the junction unmatched. Written as DNA, the CDR3 is TGTGCCAGCAGTTACTCGGGACAGTTTCTCGTCACTGAAGCTTTCTTT. Protein sequence: CASSYSGQFLVTEAFF.

This clone was recorded once. The chain carries TRBV10-2 and TRBJ2-7; no firm D call. The CDR3 loop spans 14 amino acids. CDR1 WSHSY and CDR2 SAAADI come from the germline V gene. V lost 6 bases to trimming and J lost 0 bases, with 12 bases between them. The CDR3 spells CASSTTGLSYEQYF. CDR3 sequence (DNA): TGCGCCAGCAGCACTACGGGTCTCTCCTACGAGCAGTACTTC.